Below are 16 T cell receptor beta chains sequenced from a single sample in a study of shared clonotypes between healthy human individuals. Selected positively for CCR7 and CD45RO-negative, naive CD8 cells excluded terminally differentiated effector memory CD45RA+ cells. Assay: immunoSEQ multiplex PCR; the TCRdb copy retains only in-frame clones and omits some. The sample yields some 2 million clones, just under 95% seen once. Sequencing used naive CD8+ T cells sorted from blood. The receptors derive from a man younger than 35 in good health.

This rearrangement joins TRBV7-6 to TRBJ2-3; 12 bases agree with TRBD2. Germline V gene sequence: CDR1 SGHVS, CDR2 FNYEAQ. CDR3 length: 16 amino acids. V dropped 5 bases and J dropped 6; count of bases not matched to a gene: 9. The CDR3 here is CASSHGLAGSMDTQYF. Written as DNA, the CDR3 is TGTGCCAGCAGCCACGGACTAGCGGGAAGTATGGATACGCAGTATTTT.

The rearrangement joins TRBV4-1 to TRBJ2-3; 7 positions agree with TRBD2. This CDR3 is built from 15 residues. Germline V CDR1 and CDR2: MGHRA, YSYEKL. V was clipped by 1 base and J by 3 bases; unmatched bases: 4. CDR3 coding DNA: TGCGCCAGCAGCCAAGGGGAGGGTGGAACAGATACGCAGTATTTT. It translates to CASSQGEGGTDTQYF.

This clone was counted a few times. V and J are TRBV30 and TRBJ1-5; 12 bases map to TRBD1. The germline V gene has CDR1 GTSNPN and CDR2 SVGIG (reference sequence). V lost 3 bases to trimming and J lost 0 bases; unmatched junction nucleotides: 6. The CDR3 sequence is 17 residues long. CDR3 sequence reads: CAWREPGQGASNQPQHF. As DNA, the CDR3 is TGTGCCTGGAGGGAGCCGGGACAGGGGGCTAGCAATCAGCCCCAGCATTTT.

The rearrangement links TRBV10-3 to TRBJ2-5; 14 positions agree with TRBD2. J gave up 5 bases and V 7 bases, and 6 bases lay outside the gene matches. The germline V gene has CDR1 ENHRY and CDR2 SYGVKD. This CDR3 has 15 residues. The CDR3 here is CAIKGTSGSQETQYF. The CDR3 DNA follows: TGTGCCATCAAAGGGACTAGCGGGAGTCAGGAGACCCAGTACTTC.

On this clone itself: The sample contains more than one DNA sequence encoding this CDR3. The chain uses TRBV9 and TRBJ2-7, with no clear D. The CDR3 loop spans 15 amino acids. V was cut by 0 bases and J by 4 bases, with 14 bases left in between. The germline V gene has CDR1 SGDLS and CDR2 YYNGEE. This chain's CDR3 is CASSVGVSSSYEQYF. CDR3 in DNA: TGTGCCAGCAGCGTAGGTGTATCCTCATCGTACGAGCAGTACTTC.

This clone occurred once. The J gene is TRBJ1-6, the V gene TRBV27, with D hard to call. Germline values: CDR1 MNHEY, CDR2 SMNVEV (reference sequence). V lost 2 bases and J 6 bases, leaving 11 bases between the germline ends. This CDR3 region has 15 residues. The CDR3 region is CASSLGSGFNSPLHF. The CDR3 nucleotides are TGTGCCAGCAGTTTAGGTTCCGGGTTTAATTCACCCCTCCACTTT.

This chain connects TRBV5-8 to TRBJ2-5, with unresolved D. The CDR3 loop spans 15 amino acids. CDR1 is SGHTS, CDR2 YDEGEE, per germline. V was pared by 4 bases and J by 0 bases, with 13 bases between. The CDR3 DNA sequence: TGTGCCAGCAGCCCATCACACAGTTACCAAGAGACCCAGTACTTC. This translates into CASSPSHSYQETQYF.

The CDR3 nucleotides read TGTGCCAGCAGCTTAGTTAGGGCAGAGACCCAGTACTTC. It codes for CASSLVRAETQYF. V usage is TRBV11-2 and J usage is TRBJ2-5; D is unresolved. Trimming took 1 base from V and 4 from J, leaving 7 bases between them. The CDR3 covers 13 residues. Germline values: CDR1 SGHAT, CDR2 FQNNGV.

The chain recombines TRBV19 with TRBJ1-1, with 9 bases that match TRBD1. The CDR3 has 14 residues. V trimming: 5 bases; J trimming: 1 base; junction bases outside the gene matches: 2. Germline V lookup: CDR1 LNHDA, CDR2 SQIVND (reference sequence). The CDR3 DNA sequence: TGTGCCAGTAGTCCGGACAGGGGGAACACTGAAGCTTTCTTT. This sequence encodes CASSPDRGNTEAFF.

This clone has only a few counts. Different DNA sequences within this sample yield the same CDR3. V usage is TRBV7-2 and J usage is TRBJ1-3, with TRBD1 as a possible D gene (6 bases). Between the trimmed V and J ends, which lost 5 bases and 1 base, there was a span of 12 bases. The germline V gene has CDR1 SGHTA and CDR2 FQGNSA. The CDR3 contains 15 residues. The CDR3 nucleotides are TGTGCCAGCAGCCCAGCGGGGGCTTCTGGAAACACCATATATTTT. This translates into CASSPAGASGNTIYF.

On this clone: The same CDR3 can be traced to other DNA sequences in this sample. The chain combines TRBV4-1 with TRBJ1-4; a possible D gene is TRBD1 (5 bases). Trimming stripped 0 bases from V and 8 bases from J, with 7 bases between. There are 13 residues in the CDR3. The germline gives CDR1 MGHRA, CDR2 YSYEKL. The CDR3 sequence: CASSQDREEKLFF. In nucleotides, the CDR3 is TGCGCCAGCAGCCAAGACAGGGAGGAAAAACTGTTTTTT.

CDR3 DNA: TGTGCCAGTAGTATAGAGACAGGGATCACTGAAGCTTTCTTT. Translated, it gives CASSIETGITEAFF. This chain connects TRBV19 to TRBJ1-1; TRBD1 aligns across 7 bases. Losses at the gene ends were 0 bases for V and 4 bases for J; bases not matched to a gene: 2. CDR1 LNHDA and CDR2 SQIVND come from the germline V gene (reference sequence). CDR3 size: 14 residues.

The V gene is TRBV5-4, the J gene TRBJ2-1; 9 bases align to TRBD1. This CDR3 spans 15 amino acids. Per germline, CDR1 SGHNT and CDR2 YYREEE (reference sequence). V lost 4 bases, J lost 5 bases, and 7 bases stayed unmatched. The CDR3, as DNA: TGTGCCAGCAGCGATCCGACAGGGGGGAACAATGAGCAGTTCTTC. This encodes CASSDPTGGNNEQFF.

The chain employs TRBV5-8 and TRBJ1-5; the match to TRBD1 covers 7 bases. This CDR3 is 15 amino acids long. The germline V gene has CDR1 SGHTS and CDR2 YDEGEE. The J segment lost 3 bases and the V segment lost 5 bases, leaving 8 bases of the junction unmatched. The CDR3 region has the DNA TGTGCCAGCAGTTCAGGGGGTGATATCAATCAGCCCCAGCATTTT. This translates into CASSSGGDINQPQHF.

The V gene is TRBV10-2, the J gene TRBJ2-2; 8 nucleotides match TRBD2. Germline CDR1 WSHSY, CDR2 SAAADI. Germline trimming cut 7 bases from V and 4 bases from J; bases unmatched to any gene: 5. CDR3 length equals 14 residues. CDR3 protein: CASTLSGSTGELFF. CDR3 nucleotides: TGCGCCAGCACCCTAAGCGGGAGCACCGGGGAGCTGTTTTTT.

The rearrangement joins TRBV9 to TRBJ2-7; 8 nucleotides line up with TRBD1. The CDR3 has 13 residues. The V gene's germline CDR1 is SGDLS and CDR2 YYNGEE. Trimming took 8 bases from V and 3 from J; bases not matched to a gene: 7. CDR3 residues: CASGQGALYEQYF. The CDR3 DNA follows: TGTGCCAGTGGACAGGGCGCGCTCTACGAGCAGTACTTC.